These 14 T cell receptor beta chains came from one sample sequenced in a study of cytomegalovirus exposure and HLA in healthy donors. Both 60 Vbeta primers and 13 Jbeta primers went into the PCR. TCRdb's table, derived via immunoSEQ multiplex PCR, lists solely in-frame clones and lacks some. The sample has tens of thousands of clones. The sequenced sample consisted of PBMCs. The receptor source for this set is a woman aged 40 to 50 in good health and CMV-seropositive.

The J gene is TRBJ2-3, the V gene TRBV19; 7 nucleotides match TRBD2. The CDR3 loop spans 17 amino acids. Germline V gene data show CDR1 as LNHDA and CDR2 as SQIVND (reference sequence). V lost 4 bases, J lost 2 bases, and 12 bases stayed unmatched. The CDR3 protein is CASSKELGGTYTDTQYF. The CDR3 nucleotides read TGTGCCAGTAGTAAAGAGTTGGGGGGGACTTACACAGATACGCAGTATTTT.

V and J are TRBV5-1 and TRBJ2-4; D gene ambiguous. The CDR3 loop spans 15 amino acids. With 2 bases removed from V and 0 bases from J, the gap between germline ends came to 9 bases. From germline, CDR1 is SGHRS and CDR2 YFSETQ. The CDR3 coding sequence is TGCGCCAGCAGCTTTAACAACCAAGCCAAAAACATTCAGTACTTC. As protein: CASSFNNQAKNIQYF.

The chain uses TRBV2 and TRBJ1-2, with TRBD1 matching over 10 bases. This CDR3 comprises 14 residues. CDR1 and CDR2 from the germline V gene are SNHLY and FYNNEI. V was pared by 7 bases and J by 5 bases, with 7 bases of the junction left unmatched. CDR3 sequence (DNA): TGTGCCAGCACAAGGACAGGGGGGGAATATGGCTACACCTTC. As protein: CASTRTGGEYGYTF. The full variable domain, in which reference TRBV2 and TRBJ1-2 provide the parts outside the CDR3, is EPEVTQTPSHQVTQMGQEVILRCVPISNHLYFYWYRQILGQKVEFLVSFYNNEISEKSEIFDDQFSVERPDGSNFTLKIRSTKLEDSAMYFCASTRTGGEYGYTFGSGTRLTVV.

The chain recombines TRBV19 with TRBJ2-7; 7 bases align to TRBD1. J lost 2 bases, V lost 5 bases, and 3 bases had no gene match. CDR1 and CDR2 (germline): LNHDA, SQIVND (reference sequence). The CDR3 loop spans 13 amino acids. CDR3 residues: CASSDRATYEQYF. Here the CDR3 DNA reads TGTGCCAGTAGTGACAGGGCCACCTACGAGCAGTACTTC.

The chain combines TRBV6-4 with TRBJ2-1; 7 nucleotides line up with TRBD2. V trimming: 2 bases; J trimming: 1 base; junction bases outside the gene matches: 2. CDR3 size: 15 residues. From germline, CDR1 is MRHNA and CDR2 SNTAGT. CDR3 sequence: CASSDGGGSYNEQFF. Written as DNA, the CDR3 is TGTGCCAGCAGTGACGGGGGGGGATCCTACAATGAGCAGTTCTTC.

V gene TRBV5-1 combines with J gene TRBJ2-1; D is undetermined. The V end was cut by 1 base, the J end by 2 bases, with 7 bases between. The CDR3 runs 14 residues. Per germline, CDR1 SGHRS and CDR2 YFSETQ. The CDR3 region is CASSLQETYNEQFF. The CDR3 nucleotides read TGCGCCAGCAGCTTGCAGGAAACCTACAATGAGCAGTTCTTC.

This chain links TRBV19 with TRBJ2-1; 7 bases map to TRBD2. The CDR3 runs 14 residues. Germline V gene data show CDR1 as LNHDA and CDR2 as SQIVND (reference sequence). With 6 bases clipped from V and 4 bases from J, the junction kept 6 bases outside the gene matches. The CDR3 sequence is CASRERGDYNEQFF. CDR3 sequence (DNA): TGTGCCAGTAGGGAGCGGGGAGATTACAATGAGCAGTTCTTC.

This CDR3 is CASSSSGGNVFSLHF. The CDR3 DNA sequence: TGTGCCAGCAGCTCCAGCGGGGGAAATGTGTTTTCCCTCCACTTT. The rearrangement links TRBV7-9 to TRBJ1-6; tentatively, D is TRBD1 (5 bases). There are 15 residues in the CDR3. In germline, CDR1 is SEHNR, CDR2 FQNEAQ (reference sequence). The V end was cut by 4 bases, the J end by 14 bases, with 21 bases between.

The gene calls are TRBV28 and TRBJ2-3; D is unresolved. V was clipped by 3 bases and J by 6 bases, with 13 bases between them. Germline CDR1 is MDHEN and CDR2 is SYDVKM. The CDR3 has 14 residues. This chain's CDR3 is CASSFLAPPDTQYF. DNA for the CDR3: TGTGCCAGCAGTTTTCTGGCCCCTCCCGATACGCAGTATTTT.

V gene TRBV28 combines with J gene TRBJ1-1; tentatively, D is TRBD1 (5 bases). Germline V gives CDR1 MDHEN, CDR2 SYDVKM. The length of the CDR3 is 13 residues. The ends were cut back, 2 bases at V and 4 bases at J, with 8 bases in the middle. CDR3 in DNA: TGTGCCAGCAGTTTAGACAGCCTCACTGAAGCTTTCTTT. This translates into CASSLDSLTEAFF.

V is TRBV5-1 and J is TRBJ2-5; 10 bases line up with TRBD1. CDR1 and CDR2 (germline): SGHRS, YFSETQ. V shed 3 bases and J 3 bases; nucleotides not matched to a gene: 2. The CDR3 is 14 amino acids. CDR3 in amino acids: CASSWGTGEETQYF. In DNA form, the CDR3 reads TGCGCCAGCAGCTGGGGGACAGGGGAAGAGACCCAGTACTTC.

This rearrangement joins TRBV14 to TRBJ2-5, with 10 bases aligning to TRBD2. The J call may not be correct, given that the DNA end is closer to TRBJ2-7. Germline V gene data show CDR1 as SGHDN and CDR2 as FVKESK. This CDR3 spans 16 amino acids. The CDR3 sequence: CASSPQGSGRGYEQYF. The CDR3 DNA follows: TGTGCCAGCAGCCCTCAAGGCAGCGGGAGGGGATACGAGCAGTACTTC.

J is TRBJ2-7 and V is TRBV21-1; the table's TRBD2 call for D was not verified on the DNA. TRBV21-1 represents a pseudogene. This CDR3 region has 15 residues. The CDR3 DNA follows: TGTGCCAGCATCCTTGGGGGGGGGCGAAACTACGAGCAGTACTTC. Residues: CASILGGGRNYEQYF.

This sequence joins TRBV6-6 and TRBJ1-5; D is possibly TRBD1 (6 bases). Trimming shortened V by 2 bases and J by 7 bases, and 15 bases separated the two germline ends. Germline CDR1 is MNHNY and CDR2 is SVGAGI (reference sequence). The CDR3 is made up of 15 amino acids. The CDR3, as DNA: TGTGCCAGCAGTTACCAGGGGTTGGGGGTCCAGCCCCAGCATTTT. Translated, it gives CASSYQGLGVQPQHF.